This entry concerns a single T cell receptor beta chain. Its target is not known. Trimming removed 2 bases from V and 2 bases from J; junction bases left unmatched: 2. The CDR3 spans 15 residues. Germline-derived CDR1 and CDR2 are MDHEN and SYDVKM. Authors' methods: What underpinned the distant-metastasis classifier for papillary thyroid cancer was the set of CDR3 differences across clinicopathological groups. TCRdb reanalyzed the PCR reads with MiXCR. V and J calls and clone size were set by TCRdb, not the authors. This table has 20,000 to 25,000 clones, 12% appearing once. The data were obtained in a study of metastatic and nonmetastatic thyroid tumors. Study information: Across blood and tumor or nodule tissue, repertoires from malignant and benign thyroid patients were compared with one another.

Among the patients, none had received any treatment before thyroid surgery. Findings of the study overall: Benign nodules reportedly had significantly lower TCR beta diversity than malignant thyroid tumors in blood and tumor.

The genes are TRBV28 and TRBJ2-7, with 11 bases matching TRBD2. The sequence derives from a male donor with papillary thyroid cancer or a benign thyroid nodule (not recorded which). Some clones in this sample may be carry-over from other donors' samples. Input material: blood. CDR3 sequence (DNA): TGTGCCAGCAGTTTAAAACTAGCGGGGGCCTACGAGCAGTACTTC. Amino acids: CASSLKLAGAYEQYF.